The rows below give T cell receptor beta chains drawn from one sample of a study of blood T cell repertoires in COVID-19. Sequencing used immunoSEQ multiplex PCR; TCRdb keeps in-frame clones, though not all of them. Among 200,000 to 250,000 clones, almost 85% were seen once, and the ten largest hold under 4.5%. The material sequenced was peripheral blood. The source of these receptors is a man aged 50-59 years with acute or convalescent COVID-19. Both conserved end residues are part of each CDR3. The D gene is left open where the match is weak. Not every row has a clone size; where given, it reads once, few, many or a size class.

TRBJ2-7 | NA | TRBD1 | TRBV7-3 | CASGRDRDLQGEQYF | TGTGCCAGTGGCCGGGACAGGGACCTTCAAGGCGAGCAGTACTTC
TRBJ2-1 | NA | NA | TRBV7-7 | CASSTGTELNEQFF | TGTGCTAGCAGCACCGGGACTGAGTTGAATGAGCAGTTCTTC
TRBJ1-2 | NA | NA | TRBV14 | CASSQLRAGRAAGYTF | TGTGCCAGCAGCCAATTGAGGGCAGGGAGGGCGGCTGGCTACACCTTC
TRBJ2-5 | NA | TRBD2 | TRBV5-4 | CASSLAASGGPKKETQYF | TGTGCCAGCAGCTTGGCGGCTAGCGGGGGCCCTAAAAAAGAGACCCAGTACTTC
TRBJ1-2 | NA | NA | TRBV7-9 | CASSPPRGTYGYTF | TGTGCCAGCAGCCCTCCTCGGGGAACCTATGGCTACACCTTC
TRBJ2-5 | NA | NA | TRBV7-8 | CASSFFLEETQYF | TGTGCCAGCAGCTTCTTTCTAGAAGAGACCCAGTACTTC
TRBJ1-2 | few | TRBD1 | TRBV18 | CASSLLEGALYGYTF | TGTGCCAGCTCACTCTTAGAGGGGGCACTCTATGGCTACACCTTC
TRBJ1-5 | once | NA | TRBV7-8 | CASSFLGQGFWNQPQHF | TGTGCCAGCAGCTTCCTAGGCCAGGGTTTCTGGAATCAGCCCCAGCATTTT
TRBJ1-2 | few | NA | TRBV24-1 | CATSDPLTANYGYTF | TGTGCCACCAGTGATCCCCTGACAGCGAACTATGGCTACACCTTC
TRBJ1-1 | NA | NA | TRBV6-5 | CASRRVFEVNTEAFF | TGTGCCAGCAGGCGGGTGTTCGAGGTGAACACTGAAGCTTTCTTT
TRBJ2-7 | NA | TRBD1 | TRBV27 | CASSLTPGTEFVREQYF | TGTGCCAGCAGCCTTACTCCCGGGACAGAGTTCGTTCGCGAGCAGTACTTC
TRBJ1-1 | NA | NA | TRBV19 | CASRDSLNTEAFF | TGTGCCAGTAGGGACAGCCTGAACACTGAAGCTTTCTTT
TRBJ2-2 | NA | NA | TRBV6-5 | CASSFRTSGTGELFF | TGTGCCAGCAGTTTTCGGACTTCGGGTACCGGGGAGCTGTTTTTT
TRBJ1-5 | NA | NA | TRBV27 | CASSFSPLRTQHF | TGTGCCAGCAGTTTCAGTCCCCTCAGGACCCAGCATTTT
TRBJ2-1 | NA | TRBD1 | TRBV11-1 | CASSLGITGGYEQFF | TGTGCCAGCAGCTTAGGCATTACAGGGGGCTATGAGCAGTTCTTC
TRBJ1-4 | NA | NA | TRBV2 | CASRPDSLSEKLFF | TGTGCCAGCCGACCGGACAGTCTTTCGGAAAAACTGTTTTTT
TRBJ1-3 | NA | NA | TRBV11-2 | CASSRTVSGNTIYF | TGTGCCAGCAGCCGGACAGTCTCTGGAAACACCATATATTTT
TRBJ1-1 | NA | TRBD1 | TRBV20-1 | CSVAGGSEAFF | TGCAGTGTCGCAGGGGGCTCGGAAGCTTTCTTT